These 32 T cell receptor beta chains came from one sample sequenced in a study of T cell changes during pregnancy in multiple sclerosis. Here immunoSEQ multiplex PCR was the method, and the copy in TCRdb shows in-frame clones only, minus some. Counted here are over 50,000 clones, 90% occurring once; the ten biggest clones make up around 2.3%. Material: peripheral blood, obtained in the first trimester of pregnancy. The receptors here all came from a female donor in good health, enrolled as a control in a pregnancy study.

The chain employs TRBV6-1 and TRBJ1-1; TRBD1 is a possible D gene (6 bases). The CDR3 is 14 amino acids. V was clipped by 6 bases and J by 4 bases, with 15 bases between them. Germline CDR1 MNHNS, CDR2 SASEGT. The CDR3 is CASRIQQGATEAFF. The CDR3 DNA reads TGTGCCAGCAGGATCCAACAGGGAGCCACTGAAGCTTTCTTT.

The chain couples TRBV11-2 to TRBJ2-3, with TRBD1 as a possible D gene (5 bases). The CDR3 is 16 residues long. Germline V lookup: CDR1 SGHAT, CDR2 FQNNGV. V was pared by 2 bases and J by 2 bases, with 14 bases between. CDR3 in DNA: TGTGCCAGCAGCTTATTAGTGGGGCCAATCACAGATACGCAGTATTTT. It yields the protein CASSLLVGPITDTQYF.

The chain joins TRBV27 to TRBJ1-4; no firm D call. In germline, CDR1 is MNHEY, CDR2 SMNVEV (reference sequence). The V and J ends lost 3 bases and 7 bases respectively, with 18 bases between them. The length of the CDR3 is 16 residues. The CDR3 sequence is CASSLGPPLRGEKLFF. DNA of the CDR3: TGTGCCAGCAGTTTGGGTCCCCCGTTAAGAGGTGAAAAACTGTTTTTT.

J is TRBJ1-5 and V is TRBV6-6; 8 positions match TRBD1. Germline values: CDR1 MNHNY, CDR2 SVGAGI (reference sequence). The CDR3 runs to 15 residues. V gave up 6 bases and J gave up 6 bases; unmatched junction bases: 10. The CDR3 region is CASSGQGIDGQPQHF. CDR3 DNA sequence: TGTGCCAGCAGCGGACAGGGAATTGACGGTCAGCCCCAGCATTTT.

This chain connects TRBV19 to TRBJ1-5; a weak D match, TRBD1 (6 bases). Germline V gives CDR1 LNHDA, CDR2 SQIVND (reference sequence). CDR3 length: 14 amino acids. V gave up 5 bases and J gave up 6 bases, with 14 bases separating them. The CDR3 loop reads CASSLGQRSQPQHF. The CDR3 coding sequence is TGTGCCAGTAGTCTCGGACAGAGAAGTCAGCCCCAGCATTTT.

This chain joins TRBV5-6 and TRBJ2-7; D is perhaps TRBD1 (6 bases). CDR1 is SGHDT and CDR2 is YYEEEE in the germline V gene. This CDR3 comprises 12 residues. V was cut by 2 bases and J by 4 bases, with 7 bases left in between. Here the CDR3 reads CASSLDRYEQYF. The CDR3 DNA reads as TGTGCCAGCAGCTTAGACAGGTACGAGCAGTACTTC.

This chain uses TRBV6-5 with TRBJ1-1; possible D gene TRBD1, 6 bases. The CDR3 length is 14 residues. Per the germline V gene, CDR1 is MNHEY and CDR2 is SVGAGI. The V gene lost 5 bases and the J gene lost 1 base, with 11 bases spanning the gap. The CDR3 sequence is CASSRLRGNTEAFF. The CDR3 bases are TGTGCCAGCAGTCGACTCAGGGGGAACACTGAAGCTTTCTTT.

This chain links TRBV7-6 with TRBJ2-1, with 10 positions matching TRBD2. J was trimmed by 5 bases and V by 5 bases; bases with no gene match: 3. Germline lookup yields CDR1 SGHVS and CDR2 FNYEAQ. CDR3 length: 14 residues. The CDR3 DNA follows: TGTGCCAGCAGCGCTACTAGCGGGGACAATGAGCAGTTCTTC. Protein: CASSATSGDNEQFF.

The rearrangement joins TRBV7-2 to TRBJ2-2, with a tentative D call TRBD2 (7 bases). Looked up from germline, CDR1 is SGHTA and CDR2 is FQGNSA. V was pared by 5 bases and J by 3 bases, with 13 bases between. The CDR3 runs to 15 residues. As DNA, the CDR3 is TGTGCCAGCAGCCCAGGGGACTACTACACCGGGGAGCTGTTTTTT. It specifies CASSPGDYYTGELFF.

The rearrangement uses TRBV5-1 and TRBJ2-7; 7 bases map to TRBD2. The CDR3 totals 11 residues. V shed 6 bases and J 7 bases; nucleotides not matched to a gene: 4. Germline loops: CDR1 SGHRS, CDR2 YFSETQ. The CDR3 DNA follows: TGCGCCAGCAACTCGGGGGGTGAGCAGTACTTC. The encoded protein is CASNSGGEQYF. Variable domain in full (rest from reference TRBV5-1 and TRBJ2-7): KAGVTQTPRYLIKTRGQQVTLSCSPISGHRSVSWYQQTPGQGLQFLFEYFSETQRNKGNFPGRFSGRQFSNSRSEMNVSTLELGDSALYLCASNSGGEQYFGPGTRLTVT.

The rearrangement links TRBV25-1 to TRBJ1-1; D not resolved. Trimming pared 4 bases from V and 0 bases from J, leaving 6 bases between. This CDR3 spans 13 amino acids. Per the germline V gene, CDR1 is MGHDK and CDR2 is SYGVNS. The CDR3 loop is CASSGIVNTEAFF. The CDR3, as DNA: TGTGCCAGCAGTGGTATAGTGAACACTGAAGCTTTCTTT.

The rearrangement joins TRBV14 to TRBJ2-1, with TRBD1 matching over 8 bases. Unmatched junction bases numbered 6, after V lost 3 bases and J lost 5 bases. CDR1 is SGHDN, CDR2 FVKESK, per germline. This CDR3 comprises 15 residues. In DNA, the CDR3 is TGTGCCAGCAGCCACCGACAGGGGTGGGACAATGAGCAGTTCTTC. Translating gives CASSHRQGWDNEQFF.

This chain links TRBV18 with TRBJ2-1, with 8 bases identical to TRBD1. The CDR3 consists of 12 residues. The V gene end was trimmed by 6 bases and the J gene end by 5 bases; junction bases not matched to a gene: 0. The V gene's germline CDR1 is KGHSH and CDR2 LQKENI. Here the CDR3 reads CASSDRDNEQFF. Here the CDR3 DNA reads TGTGCCAGCTCGGACAGGGACAATGAGCAGTTCTTC.

V gene TRBV18 combines with J gene TRBJ1-1; TRBD1 might be the D (6 bases). The CDR3 totals 15 residues. The V and J ends lost 6 bases and 1 base respectively, with 15 bases between them. Germline CDR1 reads KGHSH; CDR2 reads LQKENI. The CDR3 loop reads CASSTRGAWNTEAFF. The CDR3 bases are TGTGCCAGCTCTACGCGGGGGGCATGGAACACTGAAGCTTTCTTT.

The rearrangement links TRBV28 to TRBJ1-5; weak D call: TRBD1 (6 bases). The germline CDR1 and CDR2 sequences are MDHEN and SYDVKM. V lost 5 bases, J lost 0 bases, and 11 bases lay in between. The CDR3 spans 15 residues. In nucleotides, the CDR3 is TGTGCCAGCAGTCGAGGGGGTATTAGCAATCAGCCCCAGCATTTT. Amino acid sequence: CASSRGGISNQPQHF.

This chain links TRBV6-1 with TRBJ2-7; TRBD2 might be the D (6 bases). Germline assignment: CDR1 MNHNS and CDR2 SASEGT. The V end lost 6 bases, the J end lost 5 bases, and 8 bases lay between the germline ends. The CDR3 extends over 11 amino acids. CDR3 nucleotides: TGTGCCAGCAGAGGGAGGAACGAGCAGTACTTC. It translates to CASRGRNEQYF.

Written as DNA, the CDR3 is TGCGCCAGCAGCCAAGATTCAGGTAGGGGCATTGAGCAGTACTTC. As protein: CASSQDSGRGIEQYF. The rearrangement links TRBV4-1 to TRBJ2-7; D is perhaps TRBD1 (5 bases). CDR3 length: 15 residues. V was shortened by 0 bases and J by 7 bases, with 16 bases between the two germline ends. Germline V lookup: CDR1 MGHRA, CDR2 YSYEKL.

This clone was counted a single time. The chain carries TRBV6-1 and TRBJ1-1; 9 nucleotides line up with TRBD1. Per the germline V gene, CDR1 is MNHNS and CDR2 is SASEGT. The CDR3 loop spans 12 amino acids. With V trimmed by 8 bases and J by 11 bases, 9 bases remained unmatched. CDR3 DNA sequence: TGTGCCAGCCGGGACAGGGCACGGAACGCTTTCTTT. Amino acid sequence: CASRDRARNAFF.

In this sample, this clone turned up once. The chain carries TRBV7-6 and TRBJ1-4; 7 bases are shared with TRBD1. With 5 bases clipped from V and 2 bases from J, the junction kept 5 bases outside the gene matches. The CDR3 sequence is 15 residues long. The V gene's germline CDR1 is SGHVS and CDR2 FNYEAQ. This CDR3 is CASSQQGWTNEKLFF. The CDR3 DNA reads TGTGCCAGCAGCCAACAGGGGTGGACTAATGAAAAACTGTTTTTT.

The chain joins TRBV25-1 to TRBJ2-5; TRBD2 might be the D (6 bases). Trimming took 4 bases from V and 4 from J, leaving 7 bases between them. Per the germline V gene, CDR1 is MGHDK and CDR2 is SYGVNS. This CDR3 is built from 12 residues. The CDR3 here is CASSVGGETQYF. CDR3 DNA sequence: TGTGCCAGCAGTGTGGGAGGAGAGACCCAGTACTTC.

The gene calls are TRBV28 and TRBJ2-3, with a weak D call TRBD2 (6 bases). Trimming stripped 5 bases from V and 4 bases from J, with 10 bases between. Germline lookup yields CDR1 MDHEN and CDR2 SYDVKM. The CDR3 is made up of 13 amino acids. The CDR3: CASSLLAADTQYF. CDR3 nucleotides: TGTGCCAGCAGTCTACTAGCTGCAGATACGCAGTATTTT.

This clone was recorded once. The chain combines TRBV13 with TRBJ2-3, with 16 bases fitting TRBD2. This CDR3 is built from 18 residues. The trim removed 4 bases at V and 4 bases at J, leaving 8 bases unmatched. Germline assignment: CDR1 PRHDT and CDR2 FYEKMQ (reference sequence). CDR3: CASSSGTSGRASADTQYF. The CDR3 bases are TGTGCCAGCAGCTCCGGGACTAGCGGGAGGGCCAGTGCAGATACGCAGTATTTT.

V and J are TRBV2 and TRBJ2-6; the D gene is possibly TRBD1 (6 bases). The ends were cut back, 7 bases at V and 11 bases at J, with 15 bases in the middle. CDR3 length: 13 residues. Germline-derived CDR1 and CDR2 are SNHLY and FYNNEI. The CDR3, as DNA: TGTGCCAGCACGTGGGGACAATCGGACGTCCTGACTTTC. Amino acid sequence: CASTWGQSDVLTF.

This clone appeared once. The V gene is TRBV6-1, the J gene TRBJ1-4; TRBD1 matches 9 bases. The germline CDR1 and CDR2 sequences are MNHNS and SASEGT. The CDR3 is 13 residues long. V lost 8 bases, J lost 8 bases, and 6 bases stayed unmatched. CDR3 in DNA: TGTGCCAGCGAAGGGACAGGGAACGAAAAACTGTTTTTT. This sequence encodes CASEGTGNEKLFF.

This sequence joins TRBV19 and TRBJ1-3; D perhaps matches TRBD1 (5 bases). CDR3 size: 16 residues. Trimming pared 1 base from V and 2 bases from J, leaving 12 bases between. The V gene's germline CDR1 is LNHDA and CDR2 SQIVND (reference sequence). CDR3 sequence (DNA): TGTGCCAGTAGTATAGGGTCAAGGGGTACTGGAAACACCATATATTTT. Translating it yields CASSIGSRGTGNTIYF.

The chain links TRBV28 to TRBJ2-7; TRBD2 agrees at 12 bases. Germline V gene sequence: CDR1 MDHEN, CDR2 SYDVKM. The CDR3 length is 15 residues. V shed 5 bases, J shed 3 bases, and the junction held 5 bases outside the gene matches. CDR3 in amino acids: CASSTGTSGLYEQYF. DNA of the CDR3: TGTGCCAGCAGTACCGGGACTAGCGGGCTCTACGAGCAGTACTTC.

The CDR3 protein is CASRLGAGELFF. DNA of the CDR3: TGTGCCAGCAGACTCGGGGCCGGGGAGCTGTTTTTT. The J gene is TRBJ2-2, the V gene TRBV27; TRBD2 might be the D (5 bases). The germline V and J ends were trimmed by 6 bases and 6 bases, with 8 bases remaining between them. The CDR3 spans 12 residues. Germline loops: CDR1 MNHEY, CDR2 SMNVEV (reference sequence).

The V and J genes are TRBV5-1 and TRBJ2-5, with D perhaps matching TRBD1 (6 bases). Per germline, CDR1 SGHRS and CDR2 YFSETQ. Trimming removed 4 bases at V and 4 bases at J, with 17 bases between. This CDR3 is 15 amino acids long. The CDR3 loop is CASSGGRGSPETQYF. DNA of the CDR3: TGCGCCAGCAGCGGCGGCAGGGGTTCTCCAGAGACCCAGTACTTC.

V usage is TRBV5-1 and J usage is TRBJ2-1; D is perhaps TRBD2 (6 bases). This CDR3 has 15 residues. In germline, CDR1 is SGHRS, CDR2 YFSETQ. V was pared by 4 bases and J by 0 bases, with 11 bases between. The CDR3 region is CASSPPSDSYNEQFF. In nucleotides, the CDR3 is TGCGCCAGCAGCCCCCCTAGCGACTCCTACAATGAGCAGTTCTTC. The entire variable domain, with the rest obtained from reference TRBV5-1 and TRBJ2-1, is as follows: KAGVTQTPRYLIKTRGQQVTLSCSPISGHRSVSWYQQTPGQGLQFLFEYFSETQRNKGNFPGRFSGRQFSNSRSEMNVSTLELGDSALYLCASSPPSDSYNEQFFGPGTRLTVL.

The CDR3: CASSRDRGSYEQYF. The CDR3 coding sequence is TGTGCCAGCAGCCGGGACAGGGGGTCCTACGAGCAGTACTTC. The chain recombines TRBV6-5 with TRBJ2-7, with 11 bases aligning to TRBD1. CDR3 length equals 14 residues. V was pared by 6 bases and J by 1 base, with 2 bases of the junction left unmatched. CDR1 and CDR2 from the germline V gene are MNHEY and SVGAGI.

V is TRBV6-6 and J is TRBJ2-5; D gene unclear. Trimming shortened V by 5 bases and J by 1 base, and 14 bases separated the two germline ends. The germline V gene encodes CDR1 MNHNY and CDR2 SVGAGI (reference sequence). The CDR3 runs to 15 residues. CDR3 sequence (DNA): TGTGCCAGCAGTACGCACCAACCCGGCCAAGAGACCCAGTACTTC. Its protein product is CASSTHQPGQETQYF.

V usage is TRBV6-4 and J usage is TRBJ1-1, with 7 bases fitting TRBD1. The CDR3 totals 16 residues. From germline, CDR1 is MRHNA and CDR2 SNTAGT. The junction had 11 bases not matched to a gene; V was cut back by 2 bases and J by 5 bases. The CDR3 DNA is TGTGCCAGCAGTGACGGCAGTTCGGGACAGAGTACTGAAGCTTTCTTT. This gives the protein CASSDGSSGQSTEAFF.